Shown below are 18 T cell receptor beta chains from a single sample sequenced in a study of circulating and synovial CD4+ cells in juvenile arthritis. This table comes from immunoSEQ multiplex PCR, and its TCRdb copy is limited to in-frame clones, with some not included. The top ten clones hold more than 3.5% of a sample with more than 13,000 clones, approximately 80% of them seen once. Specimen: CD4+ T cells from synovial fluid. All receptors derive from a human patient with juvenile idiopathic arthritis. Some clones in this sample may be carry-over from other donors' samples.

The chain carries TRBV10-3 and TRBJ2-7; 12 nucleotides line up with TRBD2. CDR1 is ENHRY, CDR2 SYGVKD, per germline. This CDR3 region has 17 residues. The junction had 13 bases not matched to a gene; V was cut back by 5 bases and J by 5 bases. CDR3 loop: CAISSRLAGDGVHEQYF. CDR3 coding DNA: TGTGCCATCAGTTCACGACTAGCGGGAGATGGAGTCCACGAGCAGTACTTC.

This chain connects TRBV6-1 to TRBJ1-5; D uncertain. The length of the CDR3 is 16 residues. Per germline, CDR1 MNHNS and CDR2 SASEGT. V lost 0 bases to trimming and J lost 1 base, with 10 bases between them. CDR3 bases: TGTGCCAGCAGTGAAGCGGGTCGGAGGAGCAATCAGCCCCAGCATTTT. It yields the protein CASSEAGRRSNQPQHF.

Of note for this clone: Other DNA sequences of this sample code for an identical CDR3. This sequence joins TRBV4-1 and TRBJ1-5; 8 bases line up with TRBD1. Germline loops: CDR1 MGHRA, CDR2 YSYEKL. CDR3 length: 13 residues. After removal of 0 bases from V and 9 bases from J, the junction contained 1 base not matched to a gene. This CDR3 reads CASSQEQGGPQHF. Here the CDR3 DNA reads TGCGCCAGCAGCCAAGAACAGGGGGGGCCCCAGCATTTT.

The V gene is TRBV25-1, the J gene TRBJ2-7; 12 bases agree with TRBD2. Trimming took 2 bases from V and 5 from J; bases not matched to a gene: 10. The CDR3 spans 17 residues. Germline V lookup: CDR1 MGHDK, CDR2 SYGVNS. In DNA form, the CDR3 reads TGTGCCAGCAGTGAAAAACTAGCGGGAGGTCTCGGGGACGAGCAGTACTTC. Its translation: CASSEKLAGGLGDEQYF.

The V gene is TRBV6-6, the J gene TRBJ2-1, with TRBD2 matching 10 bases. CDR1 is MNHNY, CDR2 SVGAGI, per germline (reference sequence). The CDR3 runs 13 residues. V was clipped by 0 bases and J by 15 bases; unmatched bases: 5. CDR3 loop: CASSYSERGGRFF. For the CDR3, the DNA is TGTGCCAGCAGTTACTCGGAGCGGGGGGGTCGGTTCTTC.

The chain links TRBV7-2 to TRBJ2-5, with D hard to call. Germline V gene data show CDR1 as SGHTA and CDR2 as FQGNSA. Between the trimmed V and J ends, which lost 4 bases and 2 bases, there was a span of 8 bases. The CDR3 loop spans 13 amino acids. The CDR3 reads CASSYSLQETQYF. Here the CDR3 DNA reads TGTGCCAGCAGCTACAGCCTTCAAGAGACCCAGTACTTC.

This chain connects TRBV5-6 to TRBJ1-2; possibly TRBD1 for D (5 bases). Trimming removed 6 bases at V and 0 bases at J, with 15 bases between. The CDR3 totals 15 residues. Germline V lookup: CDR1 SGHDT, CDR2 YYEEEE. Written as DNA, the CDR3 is TGTGCCAGCATCCTTGGAGGGGATACTAACTATGGCTACACCTTC. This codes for CASILGGDTNYGYTF.

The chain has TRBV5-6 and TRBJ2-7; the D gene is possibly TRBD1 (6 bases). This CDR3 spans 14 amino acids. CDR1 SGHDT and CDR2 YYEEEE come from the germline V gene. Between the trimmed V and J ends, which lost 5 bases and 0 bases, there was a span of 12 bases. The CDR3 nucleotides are TGTGCCAGCAGTGATGACAGGAGCTCCTACGAGCAGTACTTC. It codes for CASSDDRSSYEQYF.

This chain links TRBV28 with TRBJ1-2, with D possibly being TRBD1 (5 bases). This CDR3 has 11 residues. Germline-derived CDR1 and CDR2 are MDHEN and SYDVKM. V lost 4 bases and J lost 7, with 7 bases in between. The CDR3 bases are TGTGCCAGCAGTTCCAGGGTTGGCTACACCTTC. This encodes CASSSRVGYTF.

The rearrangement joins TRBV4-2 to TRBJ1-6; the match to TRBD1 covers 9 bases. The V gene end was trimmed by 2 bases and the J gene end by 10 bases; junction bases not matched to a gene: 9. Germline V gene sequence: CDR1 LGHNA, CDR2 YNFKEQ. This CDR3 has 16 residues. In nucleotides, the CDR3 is TGTGCCAGCAGCCAACCCTCCCGGACAGGGGAATCACCCCTCCACTTT. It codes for CASSQPSRTGESPLHF.

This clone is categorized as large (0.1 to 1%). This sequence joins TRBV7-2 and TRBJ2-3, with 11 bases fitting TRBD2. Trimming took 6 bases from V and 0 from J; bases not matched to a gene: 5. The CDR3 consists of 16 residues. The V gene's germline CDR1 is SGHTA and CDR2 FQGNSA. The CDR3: CASRTSGDSSTDTQYF. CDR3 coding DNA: TGTGCCAGCAGGACTAGCGGGGATTCTAGCACAGATACGCAGTATTTT. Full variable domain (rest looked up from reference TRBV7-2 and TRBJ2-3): GAGVSQSPSNKVTEKGKDVELRCDPISGHTALYWYRQSLGQGLEFLIYFQGNSAPDKSGLPSDRFSAERTGGSVSTLTIQRTQQEDSAVYLCASRTSGDSSTDTQYFGPGTRLTVL.

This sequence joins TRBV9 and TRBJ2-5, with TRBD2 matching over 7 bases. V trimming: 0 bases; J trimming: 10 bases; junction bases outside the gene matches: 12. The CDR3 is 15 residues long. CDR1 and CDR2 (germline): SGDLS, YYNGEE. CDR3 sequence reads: CASSVGGGPMISQYF. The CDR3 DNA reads TGTGCCAGCAGCGTAGGGGGGGGACCCATGATTAGCCAGTACTTC. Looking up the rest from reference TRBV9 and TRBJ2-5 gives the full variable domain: DSGVTQTPKHLITATGQRVTLRCSPRSGDLSVYWYQQSLDQGLQFLIQYYNGEERAKGNILERFSAQQFPDLHSELNLSSLELGDSALYFCASSVGGGPMISQYFGPGTRLLVL.

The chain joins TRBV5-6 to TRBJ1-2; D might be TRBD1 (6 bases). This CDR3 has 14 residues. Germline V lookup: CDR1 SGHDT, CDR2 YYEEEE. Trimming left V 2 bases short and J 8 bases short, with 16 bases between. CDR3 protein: CASSFEGGWGGYTF. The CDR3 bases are TGTGCCAGCAGCTTCGAAGGGGGTTGGGGGGGCTACACCTTC.

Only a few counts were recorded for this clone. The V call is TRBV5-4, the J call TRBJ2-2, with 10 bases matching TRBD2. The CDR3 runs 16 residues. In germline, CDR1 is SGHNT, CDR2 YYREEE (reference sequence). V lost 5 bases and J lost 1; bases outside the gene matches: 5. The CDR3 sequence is CASSASGSGNTGELFF. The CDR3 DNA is TGTGCCAGCAGTGCTAGCGGGAGTGGGAACACCGGGGAGCTGTTTTTT.

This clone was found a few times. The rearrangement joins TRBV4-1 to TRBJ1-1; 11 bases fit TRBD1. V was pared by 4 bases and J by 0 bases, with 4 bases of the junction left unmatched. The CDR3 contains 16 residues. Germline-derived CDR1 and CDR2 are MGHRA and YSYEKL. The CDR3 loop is CASSLGQGALNTEAFF. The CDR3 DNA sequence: TGCGCCAGCAGCCTTGGACAGGGGGCATTGAACACTGAAGCTTTCTTT.

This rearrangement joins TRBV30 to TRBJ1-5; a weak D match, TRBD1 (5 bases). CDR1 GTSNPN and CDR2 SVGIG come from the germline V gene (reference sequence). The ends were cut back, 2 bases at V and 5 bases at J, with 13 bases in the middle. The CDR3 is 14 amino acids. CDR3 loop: CAWSIGAVYQPQHF. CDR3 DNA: TGTGCCTGGAGTATAGGGGCTGTATATCAGCCCCAGCATTTT.

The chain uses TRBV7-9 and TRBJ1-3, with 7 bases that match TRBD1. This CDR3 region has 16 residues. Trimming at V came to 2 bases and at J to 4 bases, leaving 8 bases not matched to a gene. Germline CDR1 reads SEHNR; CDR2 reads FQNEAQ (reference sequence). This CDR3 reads CASSLFGTEAGNTIYF. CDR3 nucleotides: TGTGCCAGCAGCTTATTCGGGACAGAGGCAGGAAACACCATATATTTT.

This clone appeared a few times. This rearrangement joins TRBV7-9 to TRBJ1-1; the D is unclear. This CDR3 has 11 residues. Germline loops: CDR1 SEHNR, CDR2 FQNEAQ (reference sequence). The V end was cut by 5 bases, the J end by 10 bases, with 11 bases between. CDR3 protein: CASSDSGSAFF. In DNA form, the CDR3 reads TGTGCCAGCAGCGACTCGGGTTCAGCTTTCTTT.